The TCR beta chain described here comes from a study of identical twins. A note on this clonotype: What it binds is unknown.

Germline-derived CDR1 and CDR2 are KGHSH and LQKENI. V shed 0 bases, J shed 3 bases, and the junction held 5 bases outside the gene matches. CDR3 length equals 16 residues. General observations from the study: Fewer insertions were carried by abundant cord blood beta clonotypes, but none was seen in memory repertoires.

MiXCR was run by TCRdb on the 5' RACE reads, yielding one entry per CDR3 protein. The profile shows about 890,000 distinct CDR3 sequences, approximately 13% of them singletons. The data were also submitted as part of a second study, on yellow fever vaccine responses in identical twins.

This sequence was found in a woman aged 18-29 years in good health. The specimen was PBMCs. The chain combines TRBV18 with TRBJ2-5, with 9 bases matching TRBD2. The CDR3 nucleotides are TGTGCCAGCTCACCACCCAGCGGGGGGCTCAAAGAGACCCAGTACTTC. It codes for CASSPPSGGLKETQYF.